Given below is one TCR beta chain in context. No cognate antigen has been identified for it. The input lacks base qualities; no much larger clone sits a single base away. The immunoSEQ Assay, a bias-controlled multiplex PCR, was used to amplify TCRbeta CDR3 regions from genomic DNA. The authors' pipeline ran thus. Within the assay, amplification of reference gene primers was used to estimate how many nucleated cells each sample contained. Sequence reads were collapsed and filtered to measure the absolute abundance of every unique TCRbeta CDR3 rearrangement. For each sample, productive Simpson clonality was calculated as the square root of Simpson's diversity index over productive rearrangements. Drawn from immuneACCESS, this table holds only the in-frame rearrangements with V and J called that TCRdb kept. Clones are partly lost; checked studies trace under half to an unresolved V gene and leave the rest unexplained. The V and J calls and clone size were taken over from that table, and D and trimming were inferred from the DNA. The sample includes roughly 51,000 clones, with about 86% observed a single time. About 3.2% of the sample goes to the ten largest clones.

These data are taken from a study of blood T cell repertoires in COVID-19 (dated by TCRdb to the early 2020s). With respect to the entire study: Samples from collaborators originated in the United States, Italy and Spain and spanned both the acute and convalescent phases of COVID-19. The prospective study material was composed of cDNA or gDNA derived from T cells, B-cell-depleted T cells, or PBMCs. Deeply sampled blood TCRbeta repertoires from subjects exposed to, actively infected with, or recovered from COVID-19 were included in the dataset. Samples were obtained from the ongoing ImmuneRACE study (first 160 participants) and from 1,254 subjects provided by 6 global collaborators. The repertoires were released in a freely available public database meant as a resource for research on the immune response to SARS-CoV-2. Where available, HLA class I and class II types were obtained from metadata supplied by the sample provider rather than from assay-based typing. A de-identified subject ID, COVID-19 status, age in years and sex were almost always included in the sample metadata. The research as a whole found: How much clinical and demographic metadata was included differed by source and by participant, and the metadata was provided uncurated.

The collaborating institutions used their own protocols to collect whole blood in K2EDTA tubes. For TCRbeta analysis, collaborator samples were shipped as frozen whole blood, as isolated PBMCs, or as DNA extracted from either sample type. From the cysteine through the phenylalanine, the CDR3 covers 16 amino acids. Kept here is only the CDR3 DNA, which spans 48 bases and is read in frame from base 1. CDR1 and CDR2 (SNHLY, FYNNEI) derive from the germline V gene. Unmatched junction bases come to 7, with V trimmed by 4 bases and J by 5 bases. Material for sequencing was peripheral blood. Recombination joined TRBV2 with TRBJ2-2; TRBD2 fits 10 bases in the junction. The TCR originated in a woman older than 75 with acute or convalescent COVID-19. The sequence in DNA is TGTGCCAGCAGTGTTCTAGCGGGGGTACGGACCGGGGAGCTGTTTTTT. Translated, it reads CASSVLAGVRTGELFF.